The subject of this entry is one T cell receptor beta chain. The data were produced by immunoSEQ multiplex PCR, yet TCRdb's version contains in-frame clones alone and is incomplete. The profile shows hundreds of thousands of clones, 86% of them singletons. This record belongs to a study of blood T cell repertoires in COVID-19. Trimming shortened V by 7 bases and J by 8 bases, and 17 bases separated the two germline ends. CDR1 is LNHDA and CDR2 is SQIVND in the germline V gene (reference sequence). The CDR3 totals 13 residues. Specimen: PBMCs or T cells enriched from blood (not recorded which). This chain joins TRBV19 and TRBJ1-2, with D perhaps TRBD1 (6 bases). This clonotype was obtained from a woman aged 50 to 60 who had recovered from COVID-19. CDR3 nucleotides: TGTGCCAGTATGAACAGGGCCGTGGGGGGCTACACCTTC. As protein: CASMNRAVGGYTF.